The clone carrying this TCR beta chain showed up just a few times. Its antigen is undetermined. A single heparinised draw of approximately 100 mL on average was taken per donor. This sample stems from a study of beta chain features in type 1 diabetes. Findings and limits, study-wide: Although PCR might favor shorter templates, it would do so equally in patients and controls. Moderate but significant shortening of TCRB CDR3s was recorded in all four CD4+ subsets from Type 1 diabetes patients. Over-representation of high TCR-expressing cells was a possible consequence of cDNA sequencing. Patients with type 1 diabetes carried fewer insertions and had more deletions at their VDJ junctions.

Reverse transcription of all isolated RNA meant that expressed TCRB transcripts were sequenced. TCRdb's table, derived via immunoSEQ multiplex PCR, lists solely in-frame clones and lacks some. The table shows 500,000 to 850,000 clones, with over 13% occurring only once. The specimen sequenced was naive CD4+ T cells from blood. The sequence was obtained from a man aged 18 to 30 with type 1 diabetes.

The CDR3: CASSQGLWYEQYF. CDR3 sequence (DNA): TGTGCCAGCTCACAAGGTTTGTGGTACGAGCAGTACTTC. The chain combines TRBV18 with TRBJ2-7; no clear D gene. CDR1 is KGHSH, CDR2 LQKENI, per germline. Trimming took off 4 bases at V and 4 bases at J, with 11 bases between the two ends. The length of the CDR3 is 13 residues.